This paragraph reports one T cell receptor (beta chain). The target antigen is unknown. The roughly 20-31 mg bulk tissue piece was not sorted before simultaneous RNA and DNA extraction. Patients had chronic HBV infection and were treatment-naive. The sample is drawn from a study of tumor-infiltrating lymphocytes in primary liver carcinoma. Findings and caveats of the study: Compared with blood, tumor repertoires held significantly more in their top 250 clones. Paired tumor-adjacent and tumor-blood samples overlapped less than tumor region pairs did. Roughly 7.5-24% of top clones, and no more, occurred in all five tumor regions.

The template, roughly 550 ng total RNA, yielded TCR beta cDNA made with a constant-region primer. Three rounds of nested multiplex PCR with slightly modified ARM-PCR produced TCR beta libraries. TCRdb independently ran MiXCR on the multiplex PCR reads; one entry per CDR3 protein. The sample has under 200,000 distinct CDR3 sequences, around four fifths seen once. The sample was tumor tissue from primary liver carcinoma. The receptor was derived from a man aged 35 to 55 with primary liver carcinoma and hepatitis B virus infection.

CDR3 residues: CASSLALSQDGEQYF. In DNA form, the CDR3 reads TGCGCCAGCAGCTTGGCCTTGAGCCAGGATGGAGAGCAGTACTTC. V and J are TRBV5-1 and TRBJ2-7, with unresolved D. Per germline, CDR1 SGHRS and CDR2 YFSETQ. V was shortened by 0 bases and J by 7 bases, with 17 bases between the two germline ends. There are 15 residues in the CDR3.